This T cell receptor (beta chain) stems from a study of glioma-infiltrating T cells. To note about this clonotype: The junction and the germline gene differ at one end; a read error may be behind it.

Germline V gene sequence: CDR1 SGHTA, CDR2 FQGNSA. CDR3 length: 12 residues. Amplification of TCR alpha and beta CDR3 regions from RNA used iRepertoire nested multiplex PCR. TCRdb reprocessed the multiplex PCR reads with MiXCR, giving one entry per CDR3 protein. The table shows several thousand distinct CDR3 sequences, with approximately 34% occurring only once. The rearrangement links TRBV7-2 to TRBJ2-3; 7 bases are a match to TRBD1. Sequenced: glioma tissue, nonneoplastic brain tissue, or PBMCs (not recorded which). This receptor was obtained from a human donor with low-grade glioma or glioblastoma, undergoing nonglioma brain surgery, or in good health (not recorded which). The CDR3 coding sequence is TGTGCCAGCAGCCATGGGACAGATATGCAGTATTTT. Translated: CASSHGTDMQYF.